This T cell receptor (beta chain) was obtained from a study of OX40 agonist ivuxolimab in advanced cancers. Looking at the study overall: Ivuxolimab was delivered to patients intravenously every 2 weeks at doses spanning 0.01 to 10 mg/kg.

With regard to this clone: Its matching antigen is unknown.

The CDR3 loop spans 13 amino acids. Per germline, CDR1 SNHLY and CDR2 FYNNEI. Trimming removed 7 bases at V and 6 bases at J, with 16 bases between. Prior autoimmune disease or systemic immunosuppression barred patients. Findings of the study overall: Expanded clones were, on average, more numerous among CD8+ T cells than CD4+. Dose levels from 0.1 to 3.0 mg/kg saw CD4+ and CD8+ blood T cells expand clonally by week 6.

The table came from immunoSEQ multiplex PCR; TCRdb's copy has only in-frame clones and leaves some out. The profile covers more than 30,000 clones, with about 81% appearing a single time and 22% taken by the ten largest. V and J are TRBV2 and TRBJ2-7; D is unresolved. The sequence derives from an adult with an advanced solid tumor such as melanoma, head and neck, liver or kidney cancer. The sequenced sample was CD4+ or CD8+ T cells sorted from blood, obtained in a trial of the OX40 agonist ivuxolimab. CDR3 amino acids: CASNPSAQVEQYF. CDR3 DNA: TGTGCCAGCAATCCGTCCGCCCAGGTCGAGCAGTACTTC.